Listed below are T cell receptor beta chains from one sample, sequenced in a study of blood T cell repertoires in COVID-19. Sequencing was performed with immunoSEQ multiplex PCR; in TCRdb, only in-frame clones are kept and a portion is missing. There are fewer than 600,000 clones in the sample; roughly 89% occur only once, and about 1% lies in the top ten. Sequenced: peripheral blood. The receptor set was obtained from a man aged 18 to 30 with COVID-19, enrolled during active disease. Each CDR3 is given with its conserved first and last residue. The D gene is left open where the match is weak. Not all rows give a size; the values are once, few, many and, for expanded clones, a class.

cdr3_length: 15
j_call: TRBJ2-1
v_call: TRBV7-6
clone_size: NA
d_call: NA
cdr3_aa: CASSSGRSSYNEQFF
cdr3_nt: TGTGCCAGCAGCTCGGGGAGAAGCTCCTACAATGAGCAGTTCTTC

cdr3_length: 16
j_call: TRBJ1-6
v_call: TRBV6-5
clone_size: NA
d_call: NA
cdr3_aa: CASSYSVAGNNSPLHF
cdr3_nt: TGTGCCAGCAGTTACTCGGTGGCAGGGAATAATTCACCCCTCCACTTT

cdr3_length: 15
j_call: TRBJ1-1
v_call: TRBV7-2
clone_size: NA
d_call: NA
cdr3_aa: CASSPGGGVNTEAFF
cdr3_nt: TGTGCCAGCAGTCCCGGGGGAGGGGTGAACACTGAAGCTTTCTTT

cdr3_length: 14
j_call: TRBJ2-3
v_call: TRBV6-4
clone_size: once
d_call: NA
cdr3_aa: CASSDQQGTDTQYF
cdr3_nt: TGTGCCAGCAGTGACCAACAGGGCACAGATACGCAGTATTTT

cdr3_length: 14
j_call: TRBJ2-3
v_call: TRBV27
clone_size: NA
d_call: TRBD2
cdr3_aa: CASNLAGGADTQYF
cdr3_nt: TGTGCCAGCAATTTAGCGGGGGGAGCAGATACGCAGTATTTT

cdr3_length: 15
j_call: TRBJ2-7
v_call: TRBV6-5
clone_size: NA
d_call: NA
cdr3_aa: CASSHTQGQIYEQYF
cdr3_nt: TGTGCCAGCAGTCATACCCAAGGACAGATCTACGAGCAGTACTTC

cdr3_length: 15
j_call: TRBJ1-4
v_call: TRBV19
clone_size: NA
d_call: TRBD1
cdr3_aa: CASKEPGTGGGKLFF
cdr3_nt: TGTGCCAGTAAAGAGCCCGGGACAGGGGGTGGAAAACTGTTTTTT

cdr3_length: 16
j_call: TRBJ2-1
v_call: TRBV4-1
clone_size: NA
d_call: TRBD2
cdr3_aa: CASSQPTSGRGDRQFF
cdr3_nt: TGCGCCAGCAGCCAACCAACTAGCGGGAGGGGGGATAGGCAGTTCTTC

cdr3_length: 13
j_call: TRBJ2-5
v_call: TRBV30
clone_size: NA
d_call: TRBD2
cdr3_aa: CARRGEVQETQYF
cdr3_nt: TGTGCCCGGCGGGGGGAGGTCCAAGAGACCCAGTACTTC

cdr3_length: 14
j_call: TRBJ1-1
v_call: TRBV7-9
clone_size: NA
d_call: NA
cdr3_aa: CASSLLQGRTGAFF
cdr3_nt: TGTGCCAGCAGCTTACTCCAGGGGCGAACGGGAGCTTTCTTT

cdr3_length: 13
j_call: TRBJ2-7
v_call: TRBV2
clone_size: NA
d_call: TRBD2
cdr3_aa: CASSRLAGAFEYF
cdr3_nt: TGTGCCAGCAGCCGACTAGCGGGAGCCTTCGAGTACTTC

cdr3_length: 12
j_call: TRBJ2-7
v_call: TRBV2
clone_size: NA
d_call: TRBD2
cdr3_aa: CAMIAGTYEQYF
cdr3_nt: TGTGCCATGATAGCGGGAACCTACGAGCAGTACTTC

cdr3_length: 19
j_call: TRBJ2-4
v_call: TRBV11-3
clone_size: NA
d_call: NA
cdr3_aa: CASSLAAVGEGVTKNIQYF
cdr3_nt: TGTGCCAGCAGCTTAGCCGCCGTGGGTGAGGGTGTAACCAAAAACATTCAGTACTTC

cdr3_length: 13
j_call: TRBJ1-2
v_call: TRBV28
clone_size: once
d_call: NA
cdr3_aa: CASRQPTNYGYTF
cdr3_nt: TGTGCCAGCAGACAGCCAACTAACTATGGCTACACCTTC

cdr3_length: 15
j_call: TRBJ1-4
v_call: TRBV7-8
clone_size: NA
d_call: NA
cdr3_aa: CASSPFGQFNEKLFF
cdr3_nt: TGTGCCAGCAGCCCCTTTGGACAGTTTAATGAAAAACTGTTTTTT

cdr3_length: 16
j_call: TRBJ2-7
v_call: TRBV3-1/TRBV3-2
clone_size: NA
d_call: NA
cdr3_aa: CASSNRGAGASYEQYF
cdr3_nt: TGTGCCAGCAGCAACCGAGGGGCGGGGGCCTCCTACGAGCAGTACTTC

cdr3_length: 14
j_call: TRBJ2-7
v_call: TRBV7-2
clone_size: NA
d_call: NA
cdr3_aa: CASSLGLVDTEQYF
cdr3_nt: TGTGCCAGCAGCTTAGGGTTGGTAGATACCGAGCAGTACTTC

cdr3_length: 15
j_call: TRBJ2-3
v_call: TRBV24-1
clone_size: NA
d_call: TRBD1
cdr3_aa: CATRGTGGFTDTQYF
cdr3_nt: TGTGCCACCAGAGGGACAGGGGGTTTCACAGATACGCAGTATTTT

cdr3_length: 18
j_call: TRBJ1-5
v_call: TRBV25-1
clone_size: NA
d_call: TRBD1
cdr3_aa: CASSDRTYSRGPNQPQHF
cdr3_nt: TGTGCCAGCAGTGACCGCACCTACTCCAGGGGGCCGAATCAGCCCCAGCATTTT

cdr3_length: 15
j_call: TRBJ1-1
v_call: TRBV6-5
clone_size: NA
d_call: NA
cdr3_aa: CASSLTGRVHTEAFF
cdr3_nt: TGTGCCAGCAGTTTAACAGGGCGGGTGCACACTGAAGCTTTCTTT

cdr3_length: 14
j_call: TRBJ2-7
v_call: TRBV13
clone_size: NA
d_call: TRBD1
cdr3_aa: CASSLGQGAYEQYF
cdr3_nt: TGTGCCAGCAGCTTAGGGCAGGGGGCCTACGAGCAGTACTTC

cdr3_length: 12
j_call: TRBJ2-3
v_call: TRBV7-2
clone_size: NA
d_call: NA
cdr3_aa: CASSLAGSRQYF
cdr3_nt: TGTGCCAGCAGCTTGGCAGGGTCGAGGCAGTATTTT

cdr3_length: 14
j_call: TRBJ2-7
v_call: TRBV18
clone_size: few
d_call: NA
cdr3_aa: CASSPPGRAYEQYF
cdr3_nt: TGTGCCAGCTCACCACCGGGCCGAGCCTACGAGCAGTACTTC

cdr3_length: 16
j_call: TRBJ2-1
v_call: TRBV18
clone_size: NA
d_call: TRBD1
cdr3_aa: CASSSVGQGVSNEQFF
cdr3_nt: TGTGCCAGCTCAAGTGTCGGACAGGGGGTGTCGAATGAGCAGTTCTTC

cdr3_length: 15
j_call: TRBJ2-7
v_call: TRBV18
clone_size: NA
d_call: NA
cdr3_aa: CASSPQAGMENEQYF
cdr3_nt: TGTGCCAGCTCACCCCAGGCAGGGATGGAGAACGAGCAGTACTTC

cdr3_length: 16
j_call: TRBJ2-1
v_call: TRBV6-2/TRBV6-3
clone_size: NA
d_call: TRBD2
cdr3_aa: CASSSSLAGAYNEQFF
cdr3_nt: TGTGCCAGCAGTTCGTCGCTAGCGGGAGCTTACAATGAGCAGTTCTTC

cdr3_length: 14
j_call: TRBJ1-5
v_call: TRBV19
clone_size: NA
d_call: NA
cdr3_aa: CASSWGGVGQPQHF
cdr3_nt: TGTGCCAGTAGTTGGGGGGGAGTTGGACAGCCCCAGCATTTT

cdr3_length: 16
j_call: TRBJ2-2
v_call: TRBV7-8
clone_size: once
d_call: TRBD1
cdr3_aa: CASSLGDRDFGGELFF
cdr3_nt: TGTGCCAGCAGCTTAGGGGACAGAGACTTTGGAGGGGAGCTGTTTTTT

cdr3_length: 15
j_call: TRBJ2-2
v_call: TRBV5-6
clone_size: once
d_call: TRBD2
cdr3_aa: CASSPSGRATGELFF
cdr3_nt: TGTGCCAGCAGCCCAAGCGGGAGGGCCACCGGGGAGCTGTTTTTT

cdr3_length: 12
j_call: TRBJ1-1
v_call: TRBV29-1
clone_size: NA
d_call: NA
cdr3_aa: CSVVGGNTEAFF
cdr3_nt: TGCAGCGTTGTAGGGGGGAACACTGAAGCTTTCTTT

cdr3_length: 18
j_call: TRBJ2-7
v_call: TRBV4-1
clone_size: NA
d_call: NA
cdr3_aa: CASSQERGVVLSSYEQYF
cdr3_nt: TGCGCCAGCAGCCAAGAAAGGGGTGTCGTTCTGAGCTCCTACGAGCAGTACTTC

cdr3_length: 11
j_call: TRBJ2-3
v_call: TRBV3-1/TRBV3-2
clone_size: NA
d_call: NA
cdr3_aa: CASSFGDTQYF
cdr3_nt: TGTGCCAGCAGCTTCGGAGATACGCAGTATTTT

cdr3_length: 12
j_call: TRBJ2-1
v_call: TRBV24-1
clone_size: NA
d_call: NA
cdr3_aa: CATSGPRDEQFF
cdr3_nt: TGTGCCACCAGTGGTCCCCGGGATGAGCAGTTCTTC

cdr3_length: 11
j_call: TRBJ2-7
v_call: TRBV5-1
clone_size: NA
d_call: NA
cdr3_aa: CASSGEYEQYF
cdr3_nt: TGCGCCAGCAGCGGAGAATACGAGCAGTACTTC

cdr3_length: 15
j_call: TRBJ2-1
v_call: TRBV7-9
clone_size: once
d_call: TRBD2
cdr3_aa: CASSLGTSAYNEQFF
cdr3_nt: TGTGCCAGCAGCTTAGGGACTAGCGCGTACAATGAGCAGTTCTTC

cdr3_length: 17
j_call: TRBJ2-7
v_call: TRBV7-8
clone_size: NA
d_call: TRBD1
cdr3_aa: CASSLTDRDHTSYEQYF
cdr3_nt: TGTGCCAGCAGCCTTACAGACAGGGACCACACCTCCTACGAGCAGTACTTC

cdr3_length: 12
j_call: TRBJ1-1
v_call: TRBV6-2/TRBV6-3
clone_size: NA
d_call: NA
cdr3_aa: CASSVEGTEAFF
cdr3_nt: TGTGCCAGCAGTGTGGAGGGAACTGAAGCTTTCTTT

cdr3_length: 19
j_call: TRBJ2-7
v_call: TRBV5-1
clone_size: NA
d_call: NA
cdr3_aa: CASSLVVRRPGVVGYEQYF
cdr3_nt: TGCGCCAGCAGCTTGGTAGTAAGGAGGCCGGGGGTGGTGGGTTACGAGCAGTACTTC

cdr3_length: 15
j_call: TRBJ2-4
v_call: TRBV9
clone_size: NA
d_call: NA
cdr3_aa: CASSGGESFKNIQYF
cdr3_nt: TGTGCCAGCAGCGGGGGGGAGAGCTTCAAAAACATTCAGTACTTC

cdr3_length: 15
j_call: TRBJ1-2
v_call: TRBV4-1
clone_size: NA
d_call: NA
cdr3_aa: CASSQESTRPYGYTF
cdr3_nt: TGCGCCAGCAGCCAAGAATCTACGCGCCCCTATGGCTACACCTTC

cdr3_length: 14
j_call: TRBJ1-1
v_call: TRBV4-1
clone_size: NA
d_call: NA
cdr3_aa: CASSQDPGWAEAFF
cdr3_nt: TGCGCCAGCAGCCAAGACCCGGGTTGGGCTGAAGCTTTCTTT

cdr3_length: 15
j_call: TRBJ2-7
v_call: TRBV11-3
clone_size: NA
d_call: TRBD1
cdr3_aa: CASSLRTGGPYEQYF
cdr3_nt: TGTGCCAGCAGCTTAAGGACAGGGGGGCCCTACGAGCAGTACTTC

cdr3_length: 16
j_call: TRBJ2-3
v_call: TRBV21-1
clone_size: NA
d_call: NA
cdr3_aa: CASSKGQPLSTDTQYF
cdr3_nt: TGTGCCAGCAGCAAGGGACAGCCTCTAAGCACAGATACGCAGTATTTT

cdr3_length: 17
j_call: TRBJ1-6
v_call: TRBV28
clone_size: NA
d_call: NA
cdr3_aa: CASVSEDLSSYNSPLHF
cdr3_nt: TGTGCCAGCGTATCGGAGGACTTAAGCTCCTATAATTCACCCCTCCACTTT

cdr3_length: 14
j_call: TRBJ1-1
v_call: TRBV9
clone_size: NA
d_call: NA
cdr3_aa: CASSVGAAFTEAFF
cdr3_nt: TGTGCCAGCAGCGTGGGGGCCGCGTTTACGGAAGCTTTCTTT

cdr3_length: 15
j_call: TRBJ1-3
v_call: TRBV2
clone_size: NA
d_call: NA
cdr3_aa: CASSEGEAYGNTIYF
cdr3_nt: TGTGCCAGCAGTGAAGGGGAGGCTTATGGAAACACCATATATTTT

cdr3_length: 15
j_call: TRBJ1-3
v_call: TRBV7-2
clone_size: NA
d_call: NA
cdr3_aa: CASSLVQVTGNTIYF
cdr3_nt: TGTGCCAGCAGCTTAGTTCAGGTGACGGGAAACACCATATATTTT

cdr3_length: 15
j_call: TRBJ2-2
v_call: TRBV2
clone_size: NA
d_call: TRBD2
cdr3_aa: CASNLGLAIPGELFF
cdr3_nt: TGTGCCAGCAATCTGGGACTAGCTATCCCCGGGGAGCTGTTTTTT

cdr3_length: 18
j_call: TRBJ2-7
v_call: TRBV18
clone_size: NA
d_call: NA
cdr3_aa: CASSPGLSPPAASYEQYF
cdr3_nt: TGTGCCAGCTCACCGGGACTTTCCCCCCCTGCCGCTTCCTACGAGCAGTACTTC

cdr3_length: 13
j_call: TRBJ1-1
v_call: TRBV3-1/TRBV3-2
clone_size: NA
d_call: NA
cdr3_aa: CASSHPLRAEAFF
cdr3_nt: TGTGCCAGCAGCCACCCGCTCAGGGCTGAAGCTTTCTTT

cdr3_length: 14
j_call: TRBJ2-5
v_call: TRBV6-5
clone_size: NA
d_call: NA
cdr3_aa: CASSYGGSQETQYF
cdr3_nt: TGTGCCAGCAGTTACGGGGGGAGCCAAGAGACCCAGTACTTC

cdr3_length: 12
j_call: TRBJ2-5
v_call: TRBV19
clone_size: NA
d_call: TRBD1
cdr3_aa: CASEDRGETQYF
cdr3_nt: TGTGCCAGTGAGGACAGGGGTGAGACCCAGTACTTC

cdr3_length: 16
j_call: TRBJ2-7
v_call: TRBV18
clone_size: NA
d_call: TRBD2
cdr3_aa: CASSPGCGGGAGEQYF
cdr3_nt: TGTGCCAGCTCACCAGGGTGCGGCGGGGGGGCCGGGGAGCAGTACTTC

cdr3_length: 12
j_call: TRBJ1-1
v_call: TRBV5-4
clone_size: NA
d_call: NA
cdr3_aa: CASSTYSTEAFF
cdr3_nt: TGTGCCAGCAGCACGTATAGCACTGAAGCTTTCTTT

cdr3_length: 14
j_call: TRBJ2-7
v_call: TRBV7-9
clone_size: NA
d_call: NA
cdr3_aa: CASTHSQGHYEQYF
cdr3_nt: TGTGCCAGCACGCATTCGCAGGGGCACTACGAGCAGTACTTC

cdr3_length: 15
j_call: TRBJ2-5
v_call: TRBV24-1
clone_size: NA
d_call: NA
cdr3_aa: CATSDLAVRGETQYF
cdr3_nt: TGTGCCACCAGTGACCTGGCCGTCAGGGGTGAGACCCAGTACTTC

cdr3_length: 13
j_call: TRBJ2-7
v_call: TRBV7-9
clone_size: NA
d_call: NA
cdr3_aa: CASSLSGPYEQYF
cdr3_nt: TGTGCCAGCAGCTTATCAGGTCCCTACGAGCAGTACTTC

cdr3_length: 16
j_call: TRBJ2-3
v_call: TRBV5-1
clone_size: NA
d_call: TRBD2
cdr3_aa: CASSLGSSGSTDTQYF
cdr3_nt: TGCGCCAGCAGCTTGGGATCTAGCGGGAGCACAGATACGCAGTATTTT

cdr3_length: 13
j_call: TRBJ2-7
v_call: TRBV27
clone_size: once
d_call: TRBD2
cdr3_aa: CASRVTSGRELWF
cdr3_nt: TGTGCCAGCAGGGTGACTAGCGGGAGAGAATTGTGGTTC